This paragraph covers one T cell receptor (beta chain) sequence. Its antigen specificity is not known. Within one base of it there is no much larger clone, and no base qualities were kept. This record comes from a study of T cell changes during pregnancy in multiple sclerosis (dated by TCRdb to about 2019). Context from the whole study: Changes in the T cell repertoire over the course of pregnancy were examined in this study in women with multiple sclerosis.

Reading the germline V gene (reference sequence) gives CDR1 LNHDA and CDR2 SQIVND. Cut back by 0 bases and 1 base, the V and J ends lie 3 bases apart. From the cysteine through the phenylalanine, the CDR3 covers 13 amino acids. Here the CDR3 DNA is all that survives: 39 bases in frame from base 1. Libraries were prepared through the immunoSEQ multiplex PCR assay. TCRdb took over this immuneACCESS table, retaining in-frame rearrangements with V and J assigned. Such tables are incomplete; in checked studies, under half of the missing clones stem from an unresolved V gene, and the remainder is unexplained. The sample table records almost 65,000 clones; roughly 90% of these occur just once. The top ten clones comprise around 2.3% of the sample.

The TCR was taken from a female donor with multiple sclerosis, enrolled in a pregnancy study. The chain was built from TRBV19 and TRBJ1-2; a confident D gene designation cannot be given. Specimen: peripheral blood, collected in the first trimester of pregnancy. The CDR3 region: CASSIDLNYGYTF. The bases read TGTGCCAGTAGTATAGACCTTAACTATGGCTACACCTTC.